These 19 T cell receptor beta chains came from one sample sequenced in a study of cytotoxic CD8 clonotypes in ibrutinib-treated CLL. Profiled with immunoSEQ multiplex PCR; TCRdb holds only in-frame clones, not every one. The repertoire holds some 120,000 clones, about 85% seen once, with 3.3% in the top ten. Sequencing used PBMCs, obtained after 24 months of ibrutinib treatment. The receptors come from a human donor with chronic lymphocytic leukemia.

This clone was found a few times. This chain joins TRBV7-9 and TRBJ1-2; D remains unclear. The germline V gene has CDR1 SEHNR and CDR2 FQNEAQ (reference sequence). The CDR3 has 16 residues. The V gene lost 5 bases and the J gene lost 2 bases, with 18 bases spanning the gap. The CDR3 sequence is CASSPKTRSGNYGYTF. DNA for the CDR3: TGTGCCAGCAGCCCGAAGACACGGAGTGGAAACTATGGCTACACCTTC.

The V and J genes are TRBV11-2 and TRBJ2-3, with D unresolved. Germline V gene sequence: CDR1 SGHAT, CDR2 FQNNGV. Trimming stripped 1 base from V and 6 bases from J, with 14 bases between. CDR3 length: 15 amino acids. The CDR3 here is CASSLVARSLDTQYF. DNA for the CDR3: TGTGCCAGCAGCTTAGTGGCCAGGAGCCTGGATACGCAGTATTTT.

This chain links TRBV14 with TRBJ2-7, with a weak D call TRBD1 (7 bases). The CDR3 runs 14 residues. Germline CDR1 SGHDN, CDR2 FVKESK. Trimming removed 2 bases at V and 3 bases at J, with 11 bases between. CDR3 nucleotide sequence: TGTGCCAGCAGCCAATGGGGGGACAGCTACGAGCAGTACTTC. It is translated as CASSQWGDSYEQYF.

J is TRBJ2-2 and V is TRBV7-3; no definite D call. The V end lost 1 base, the J end lost 3 bases, and 6 bases lay between the germline ends. The CDR3 runs to 14 residues. The V gene's germline CDR1 is SGHTA and CDR2 FQGTGA. The CDR3 sequence is CASSLRSYTGELFF. In DNA form, the CDR3 reads TGTGCCAGCAGCTTAAGGTCTTACACCGGGGAGCTGTTTTTT. The complete variable domain, with remaining parts taken from reference TRBV7-3 and TRBJ2-2, reads GAGVSQTPSNKVTEKGKYVELRCDPISGHTALYWYRQSLGQGPEFLIYFQGTGAADDSGLPNDRFFAVRPEGSVSTLKIQRTERGDSAVYLCASSLRSYTGELFFGEGSRLTVL.

The chain is built from TRBV7-2 and TRBJ2-1, with 10 nucleotides matching TRBD2. The CDR3 is 15 amino acids. V trimming: 5 bases; J trimming: 3 bases; junction bases outside the gene matches: 4. Per the germline V gene, CDR1 is SGHTA and CDR2 is FQGNSA. CDR3: CASSPSGGVYNEQFF. The CDR3, as DNA: TGTGCCAGCAGCCCTAGCGGGGGAGTCTACAATGAGCAGTTCTTC.

The chain carries TRBV5-1 and TRBJ2-3, with a weak D call TRBD2 (5 bases). This CDR3 has 13 residues. V was cut by 0 bases and J by 4 bases, with 6 bases left in between. Germline lookup yields CDR1 SGHRS and CDR2 YFSETQ. CDR3 region: CASSLAGSDTQYF. In DNA form, the CDR3 reads TGCGCCAGCAGCTTGGCGGGATCAGATACGCAGTATTTT.

The genes are TRBV27 and TRBJ1-1; TRBD1 is a possible D gene (5 bases). Germline lookup yields CDR1 MNHEY and CDR2 SMNVEV (reference sequence). V was pared by 0 bases and J by 1 base, with 9 bases between. The CDR3 is 15 amino acids. CDR3 DNA sequence: TGTGCCAGCAGTTTATCGCGAACAGGGAACACTGAAGCTTTCTTT. Protein: CASSLSRTGNTEAFF.

The chain combines TRBV9 with TRBJ1-1; no definite D call. The CDR3 runs 16 residues. Germline V lookup: CDR1 SGDLS, CDR2 YYNGEE. The V gene lost 4 bases and the J gene lost 0 bases, with 16 bases spanning the gap. The CDR3 nucleotides read TGTGCCAGCAGCCTGGACGGGCTCAGGATGAACACTGAAGCTTTCTTT. The encoded protein is CASSLDGLRMNTEAFF.

CDR3: CASSTAEKNIQYF. DNA for the CDR3: TGTGCCAGCTCAACCGCGGAGAAAAACATTCAGTACTTC. This rearrangement joins TRBV18 to TRBJ2-4; the D is unclear. Germline CDR1 is KGHSH and CDR2 is LQKENI. The length of the CDR3 is 13 residues. The ends were cut back, 5 bases at V and 4 bases at J, with 9 bases in the middle. Full variable domain (remainder filled in from reference TRBV18 and TRBJ2-4): NAGVMQNPRHLVRRRGQEARLRCSPMKGHSHVYWYRQLPEEGLKFMVYLQKENIIDESGMPKERFSAEFPKEGPSILRIQQVVRGDSAAYFCASSTAEKNIQYFGAGTRLSVL.

The V call is TRBV4-3, the J call TRBJ2-1; D is possibly TRBD1 (6 bases). CDR1 and CDR2 from the germline V gene are LGHNA and YSLEER. The V end was cut by 4 bases, the J end by 2 bases, with 12 bases between. The CDR3 sequence is 15 residues long. CDR3 DNA sequence: TGCGCCAGCAGCCCACGGGACACAACCTACAATGAGCAGTTCTTC. Its protein product is CASSPRDTTYNEQFF.

The rearrangement links TRBV4-1 to TRBJ2-1, with unresolved D. Germline CDR1 reads MGHRA; CDR2 reads YSYEKL. Trimming stripped 0 bases from V and 8 bases from J, with 8 bases between. The CDR3 consists of 13 residues. CDR3: CASSQDWIYEQFF. CDR3 nucleotide sequence: TGCGCCAGCAGCCAAGATTGGATTTATGAGCAGTTCTTC.

This clone was counted once. The V gene is TRBV7-2, the J gene TRBJ2-3, with D unresolved. Looked up from germline, CDR1 is SGHTA and CDR2 is FQGNSA. V gave up 0 bases and J gave up 0 bases, with 4 bases separating them. CDR3 size: 14 residues. The CDR3, as DNA: TGTGCCAGCAGCTTAGCCACTAGCACAGATACGCAGTATTTT. Translating gives CASSLATSTDTQYF.

The chain employs TRBV10-3 and TRBJ1-5, with TRBD1 matching 8 bases. This CDR3 spans 16 amino acids. V was pared by 0 bases and J by 6 bases, with 7 bases of the junction left unmatched. The germline gives CDR1 ENHRY, CDR2 SYGVKD. The CDR3 region has the DNA TGTGCCATCAGTGAGTCTGGCAGGGGGCAAGGTCAGCCCCAGCATTTT. It specifies CAISESGRGQGQPQHF.

This clone was picked up a small number of times. The V gene is TRBV19, the J gene TRBJ1-5; 9 bases align to TRBD1. The V segment lost 6 bases and the J segment 4 bases; nucleotides outside the gene matches: 1. The CDR3 is 13 residues long. Germline V gene data show CDR1 as LNHDA and CDR2 as SQIVND (reference sequence). CDR3 sequence reads: CASRDRGNQPQHF. The CDR3 DNA follows: TGTGCCAGTAGGGACAGGGGTAATCAGCCCCAGCATTTT.

The chain links TRBV20-1 to TRBJ1-6; D remains ambiguous. This CDR3 is built from 8 residues. V shed 3 bases and J shed 13 bases, with 1 base lying between them. Germline V CDR1 and CDR2: DFQATT, SNEGSKA (reference sequence). CDR3 DNA sequence: TGCAGTGCTAGCCCCCTCCACTTT. Translation: CSASPLHF.

V and J are TRBV4-1 and TRBJ1-5; 8 positions match TRBD1. V shed 0 bases, J shed 0 bases, and the junction held 7 bases outside the gene matches. Looked up from germline, CDR1 is MGHRA and CDR2 is YSYEKL. CDR3 length: 18 amino acids. The CDR3, as DNA: TGCGCCAGCAGCCAAGAGGGCAGGGGGCGGTTTAGCAATCAGCCCCAGCATTTT. Encoded protein: CASSQEGRGRFSNQPQHF.

This chain links TRBV5-1 with TRBJ2-3; 7 bases align to TRBD1. Germline lookup yields CDR1 SGHRS and CDR2 YFSETQ. J gave up 3 bases and V 4 bases, and 8 bases lay outside the gene matches. The CDR3 length is 15 residues. For the CDR3, the DNA is TGCGCCAGCAGCGCGACAGGGTCGGTGACAGATACGCAGTATTTT. Amino acid sequence: CASSATGSVTDTQYF.

The chain recombines TRBV9 with TRBJ1-5; 10 positions agree with TRBD1. The germline V gene encodes CDR1 SGDLS and CDR2 YYNGEE. The CDR3 spans 15 residues. Trimming cost V 1 base and J 8 bases; bases outside gene matches: 6. CDR3 sequence (DNA): TGTGCCAGCAGCGTAAAGGGCGGGACAGGGGAGCCCCAGCATTTT. Its protein is CASSVKGGTGEPQHF.

This clone was detected a few times. The chain couples TRBV4-2 to TRBJ1-1; tentative D call: TRBD1 (6 bases). Between the trimmed V and J ends, which lost 6 bases and 8 bases, there was a span of 19 bases. The CDR3 has 14 amino acids. Germline loops: CDR1 LGHNA, CDR2 YNFKEQ. CDR3 DNA: TGTGCCAGCAGTAACAGGGTGGGTCCTTCAGAAGCTTTCTTT. Residues: CASSNRVGPSEAFF.